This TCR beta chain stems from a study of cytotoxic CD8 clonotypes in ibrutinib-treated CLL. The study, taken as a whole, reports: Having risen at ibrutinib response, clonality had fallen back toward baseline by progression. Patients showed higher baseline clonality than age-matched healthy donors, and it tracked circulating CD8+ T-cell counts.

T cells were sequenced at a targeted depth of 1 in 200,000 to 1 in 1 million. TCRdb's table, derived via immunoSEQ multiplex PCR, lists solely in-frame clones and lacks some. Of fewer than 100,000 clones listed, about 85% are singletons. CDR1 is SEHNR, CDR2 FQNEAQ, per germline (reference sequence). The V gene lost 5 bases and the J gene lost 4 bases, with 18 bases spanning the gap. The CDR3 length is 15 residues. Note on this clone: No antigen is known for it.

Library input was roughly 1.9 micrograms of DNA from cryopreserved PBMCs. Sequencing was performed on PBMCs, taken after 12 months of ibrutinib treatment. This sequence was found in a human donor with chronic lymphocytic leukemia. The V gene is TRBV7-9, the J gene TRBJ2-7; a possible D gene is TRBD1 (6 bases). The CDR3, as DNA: TGTGCCAGCAGCCCCTCCGGGACAACAGAATACGAGCAGTACTTC. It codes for CASSPSGTTEYEQYF.